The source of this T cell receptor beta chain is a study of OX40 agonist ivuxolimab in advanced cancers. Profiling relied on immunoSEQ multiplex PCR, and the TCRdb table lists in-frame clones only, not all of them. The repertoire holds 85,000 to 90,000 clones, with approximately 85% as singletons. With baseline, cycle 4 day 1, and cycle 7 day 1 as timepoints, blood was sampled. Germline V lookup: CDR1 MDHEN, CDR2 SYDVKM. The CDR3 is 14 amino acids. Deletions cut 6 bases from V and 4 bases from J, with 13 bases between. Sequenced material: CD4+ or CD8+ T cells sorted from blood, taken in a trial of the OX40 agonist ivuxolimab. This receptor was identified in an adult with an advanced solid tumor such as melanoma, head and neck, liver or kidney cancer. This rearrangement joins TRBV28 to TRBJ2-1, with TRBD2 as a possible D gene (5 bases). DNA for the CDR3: TGTGCCAGCAGCCTCATCGGACTGTACAATGAGCAGTTCTTC. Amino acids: CASSLIGLYNEQFF. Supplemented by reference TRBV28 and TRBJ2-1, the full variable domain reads DVKVTQSSRYLVKRTGEKVFLECVQDMDHENMFWYRQDPGLGLRLIYFSYDVKMKEKGDIPEGYSVSREKKERFSLILESASTNQTSMYLCASSLIGLYNEQFFGPGTRLTVL.